This T cell receptor (beta chain) appears in the sequencing data of a study of control samples from healthy donors and cancer patients. This CDR3 has 14 residues. Germline V lookup: CDR1 SGHKS, CDR2 YYEKEE (reference sequence). The ends were cut back, 0 bases at V and 1 base at J, with 7 bases in the middle. Only in-frame clones appear in the TCRdb table, and some are missing; sequencing was by immunoSEQ multiplex PCR. This sample yields 100,000 to 150,000 clones, of which about 90% are seen a single time; around 3% belongs to the top ten. Sequencing was carried out using blood. This chain connects TRBV5-5 to TRBJ2-5, with unresolved D. This TCR was recovered from a man aged 55 to 70 in good health. The CDR3 sequence: CASSLVATQETQYF. CDR3 coding DNA: TGTGCCAGCAGCTTGGTCGCAACCCAAGAGACCCAGTACTTC.